This T cell receptor beta chain was recorded in a study of blood T cell repertoires in COVID-19. Study details: T cells, B-cell-depleted T cells, or PBMCs supplied cDNA or gDNA.

Authors' analysis steps: Using reference gene primer amplification, nucleated cell counts were estimated. Profiled with immunoSEQ multiplex PCR; TCRdb holds only in-frame clones, not every one. The DNA was the basis for D and trimming; V, J and clone size are from that table. The sample yields 300,000 to 400,000 clones, 87% seen once. Participants' own reports of clinical history determined their cohort assignment. Two negative PCRs, clearance, or symptom resolution were required of recovered Cohort 3 donors. The CDR3 is 15 amino acids. The germline V and J ends were trimmed by 3 bases and 7 bases, with 19 bases remaining between them. The germline CDR1 and CDR2 sequences are SGHDT and YYEEEE.

This clonotype originated in a woman in her 30s who had recovered from COVID-19. Sequenced: PBMCs or T cells enriched from blood (not recorded which). The chain uses TRBV5-6 and TRBJ1-2; D uncertain. The CDR3 loop is CASSWWWAEVGGYTF. The CDR3 DNA sequence: TGTGCCAGCAGCTGGTGGTGGGCGGAGGTCGGTGGCTACACCTTC.